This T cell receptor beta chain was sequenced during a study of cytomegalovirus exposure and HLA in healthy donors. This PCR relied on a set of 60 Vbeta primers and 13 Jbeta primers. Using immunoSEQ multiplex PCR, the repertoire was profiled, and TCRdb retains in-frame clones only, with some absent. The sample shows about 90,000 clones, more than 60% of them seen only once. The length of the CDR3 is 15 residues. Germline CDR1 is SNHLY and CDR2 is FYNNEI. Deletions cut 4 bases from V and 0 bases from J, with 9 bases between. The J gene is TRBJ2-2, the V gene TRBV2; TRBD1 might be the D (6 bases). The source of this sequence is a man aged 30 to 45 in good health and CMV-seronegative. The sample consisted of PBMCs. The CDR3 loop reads CASSAPGANTGELFF. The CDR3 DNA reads TGTGCCAGCAGTGCCCCAGGGGCGAACACCGGGGAGCTGTTTTTT.